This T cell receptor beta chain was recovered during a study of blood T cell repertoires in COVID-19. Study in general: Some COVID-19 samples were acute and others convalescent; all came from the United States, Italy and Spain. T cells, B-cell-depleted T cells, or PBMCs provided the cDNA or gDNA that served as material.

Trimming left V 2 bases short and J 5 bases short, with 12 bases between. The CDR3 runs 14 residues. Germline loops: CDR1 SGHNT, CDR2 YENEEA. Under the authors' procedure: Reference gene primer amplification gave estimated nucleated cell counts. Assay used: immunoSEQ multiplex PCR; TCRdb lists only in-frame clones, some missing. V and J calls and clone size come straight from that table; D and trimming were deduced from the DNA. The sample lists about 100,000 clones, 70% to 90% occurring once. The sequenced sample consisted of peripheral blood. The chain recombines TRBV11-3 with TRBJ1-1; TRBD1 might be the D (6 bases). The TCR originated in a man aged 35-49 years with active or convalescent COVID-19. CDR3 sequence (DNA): TGTGCCAGCAGCTTAACGGGGGGCGCGACTGAAGCTTTCTTT. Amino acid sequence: CASSLTGGATEAFF. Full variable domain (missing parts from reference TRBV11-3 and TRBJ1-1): EAGVVQSPRYKIIEKKQPVAFWCNPISGHNTLYWYLQNLGQGPELLIRYENEEAVDDSQLPKDRFSAERLKGVDSTLKIQPAELGDSAVYLCASSLTGGATEAFFGQGTRLTVV.